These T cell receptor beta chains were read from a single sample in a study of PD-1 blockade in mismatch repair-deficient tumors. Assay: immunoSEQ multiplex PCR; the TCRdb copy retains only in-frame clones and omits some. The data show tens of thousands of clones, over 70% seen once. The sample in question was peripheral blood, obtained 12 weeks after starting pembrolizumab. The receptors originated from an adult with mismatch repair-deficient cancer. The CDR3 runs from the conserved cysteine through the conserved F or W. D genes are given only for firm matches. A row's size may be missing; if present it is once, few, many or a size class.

CDR3: CASSQGWVGQPQHF; DNA: TGTGCCAGCAGCCAAGGGTGGGTAGGTCAGCCCCAGCATTTT; J: TRBJ1-5; V: TRBV2; D: NA; size: few
CDR3: CASSHTGQGNYGYTF; DNA: TGTGCCAGCTCACACACGGGACAGGGTAACTATGGCTACACCTTC; J: TRBJ1-2; V: TRBV18; D: TRBD1; size: NA
CDR3: CASSIEGRVYVEGNEQFF; DNA: TGTGCCAGTAGTATAGAGGGCCGGGTCTATGTTGAGGGCAATGAGCAGTTCTTC; J: TRBJ2-1; V: TRBV19; D: NA; size: NA
CDR3: CAITRDSEGNTIYF; DNA: TGTGCCATCACTCGGGACAGCGAAGGAAACACCATATATTTT; J: TRBJ1-3; V: TRBV10-3; D: TRBD1; size: NA
CDR3: CASSLETPANSYNEQFF; DNA: TGCGCCAGCAGCTTGGAAACCCCCGCGAACTCCTACAATGAGCAGTTCTTC; J: TRBJ2-1; V: TRBV5-1; D: NA; size: NA
CDR3: CASSLKGVTGSEAFF; DNA: TGTGCCAGTAGTCTTAAAGGGGTTACAGGGTCTGAAGCTTTCTTT; J: TRBJ1-1; V: TRBV19; D: NA; size: NA
CDR3: CASSESGDPLYNEQFF; DNA: TGTGCCAGCAGTGAGAGCGGAGACCCCCTGTACAATGAGCAGTTCTTC; J: TRBJ2-1; V: TRBV2; D: NA; size: NA
CDR3: CASSETGGRTEAFF; DNA: TGTGCCAGCAGTGAAACAGGGGGCAGAACTGAAGCTTTCTTT; J: TRBJ1-1; V: TRBV2; D: TRBD1; size: NA
CDR3: CASSLGGPRARYAQNIQYF; DNA: TGTGCCAGCAGCTTAGGGGGACCGCGGGCCCGATACGCTCAAAACATTCAGTACTTC; J: TRBJ2-4; V: TRBV13; D: NA; size: NA
CDR3: CASSESRGRGRYGYTF; DNA: TGTGCCAGCAGTGAAAGCCGGGGCAGGGGGCGCTATGGCTACACCTTC; J: TRBJ1-2; V: TRBV6-1; D: TRBD1; size: NA
CDR3: CASSAGQPYEQYF; DNA: TGTGCCAGCAGCGCTGGACAGCCCTACGAGCAGTACTTC; J: TRBJ2-7; V: TRBV11-3; D: NA; size: NA
CDR3: CASSGTSVNTGELFF; DNA: TGTGCCAGCAGCGGGACTAGCGTAAACACCGGGGAGCTGTTTTTT; J: TRBJ2-2; V: TRBV2; D: TRBD2; size: once
CDR3: CASSPRPQRESWIDTQYF; DNA: TGTGCCAGCTCACCACGTCCACAGCGGGAGTCTTGGATAGATACGCAGTATTTT; J: TRBJ2-3; V: TRBV18; D: TRBD2; size: NA
CDR3: CASSPARYEQYF; DNA: TGTGCCAGCTCACCGGCACGTTACGAGCAGTACTTC; J: TRBJ2-7; V: TRBV18; D: NA; size: NA
CDR3: CASSKQGVAGETQYF; DNA: TGTGCCAGCAGCAAGCAAGGGGTAGCCGGGGAGACCCAGTACTTC; J: TRBJ2-5; V: TRBV21-1; D: NA; size: NA
CDR3: CASSLGPGLAEETQYF; DNA: TGTGCCAGCAGCTTAGGTCCGGGACTAGCGGAAGAGACCCAGTACTTC; J: TRBJ2-5; V: TRBV7-2; D: TRBD2; size: NA
CDR3: CATSRSRTTSTDTQYF; DNA: TGTGCCACCAGCAGATCCAGAACTACTAGCACAGATACGCAGTATTTT; J: TRBJ2-3; V: TRBV15; D: NA; size: NA
CDR3: CASSLASGGTGELFF; DNA: TGTGCCAGCAGCTTAGCAAGTGGAGGGACCGGGGAGCTGTTTTTT; J: TRBJ2-2; V: TRBV7-6; D: NA; size: NA
CDR3: CASGLRDIAYEQYF; DNA: TGTGCTAGTGGCCTACGGGACATCGCCTACGAGCAGTACTTC; J: TRBJ2-7; V: TRBV12-5; D: NA; size: once
CDR3: CASSYLGQVRQETQYF; DNA: TGTGCCAGCAGTTACCTCGGACAGGTGAGGCAAGAGACCCAGTACTTC; J: TRBJ2-5; V: TRBV6-5; D: TRBD1; size: NA
CDR3: CAISAGTSGGGTDTQYF; DNA: TGTGCCATCAGTGCTGGGACTAGCGGGGGTGGCACAGATACGCAGTATTTT; J: TRBJ2-3; V: TRBV10-3; D: TRBD2; size: NA
CDR3: CASSLDPTDWIYEQYF; DNA: TGCGCCAGCAGCTTGGATCCAACGGACTGGATCTACGAGCAGTACTTC; J: TRBJ2-7; V: TRBV5-1; D: NA; size: NA
CDR3: CASSSLLAGGETQYF; DNA: TGTGCCAGTAGTTCCTTATTAGCGGGAGGGGAGACCCAGTACTTC; J: TRBJ2-5; V: TRBV19; D: TRBD2; size: NA
CDR3: CASSLGPAGPTDTQYF; DNA: TGTGCCAGCAGCTTAGGTCCAGCGGGACCCACAGATACGCAGTATTTT; J: TRBJ2-3; V: TRBV11-3; D: TRBD2; size: NA